The 27 T cell receptor beta chains below were found in one sample sequenced in a study of OX40 agonist ivuxolimab in advanced cancers. Clones were read by immunoSEQ multiplex PCR, and TCRdb kept only the in-frame ones, dropping some. Seen here are 65,000 to 95,000 clones, 70% to 90% observed once, and the top ten hold roughly 0.8%. This sample comprised CD4+ or CD8+ T cells sorted from blood, obtained in a trial of the OX40 agonist ivuxolimab. The receptors come from an adult with an advanced solid tumor such as melanoma, head and neck, liver or kidney cancer.

The rearrangement links TRBV11-1 to TRBJ1-5; D is unresolved. Germline V gives CDR1 SGHAT, CDR2 FQDESV (reference sequence). Trimming left V 5 bases short and J 7 bases short, with 12 bases between. There are 13 residues in the CDR3. The CDR3 DNA reads TGTGCCAGCAGCCTAGTGGGTGGGCAGCCCCAGCATTTT. Encoded protein: CASSLVGGQPQHF.

The rearrangement links TRBV28 to TRBJ2-7; D perhaps matches TRBD1 (5 bases). In germline, CDR1 is MDHEN, CDR2 SYDVKM. The CDR3 has 13 amino acids. V was clipped by 5 bases and J by 4 bases, with 12 bases between them. The CDR3 region is CASSILDSYEQYF. CDR3 in DNA: TGTGCCAGCAGTATCCTAGACAGTTACGAGCAGTACTTC.

The V and J genes are TRBV28 and TRBJ1-1; the D gene is possibly TRBD1 (5 bases). The CDR3 has 13 amino acids. Trimming cost V 5 bases and J 11 bases, with 18 bases left between them. The germline gives CDR1 MDHEN, CDR2 SYDVKM. Here the CDR3 reads CASSAGTRAWAFF. CDR3 bases: TGTGCCAGCAGTGCCGGGACCCGGGCGTGGGCTTTCTTT.

In this sample, this clone turned up a few times. The V and J genes are TRBV4-2 and TRBJ2-7; maybe TRBD2 (6 bases). The V end was cut by 0 bases, the J end by 4 bases, with 13 bases between. CDR1 and CDR2 from the germline V gene are LGHNA and YNFKEQ. This CDR3 is 15 amino acids long. DNA of the CDR3: TGTGCCAGCAGCCAAGAGCTGTTAGCGGCATACGAGCAGTACTTC. Translating gives CASSQELLAAYEQYF.

This clone has just a few counts. The sample contains more than one DNA sequence encoding this CDR3. The chain recombines TRBV29-1 with TRBJ2-7, with 8 bases identical to TRBD1. The CDR3 spans 13 residues. Germline trimming cut 4 bases from V and 4 bases from J; bases unmatched to any gene: 6. Germline CDR1 and CDR2: SQVTM and ANQGSEA. The CDR3 protein is CSVALGQGYEQYF. The CDR3, as DNA: TGCAGCGTTGCACTAGGACAGGGATACGAGCAGTACTTC.

This clone was detected only once. The V gene is TRBV19, the J gene TRBJ2-5, with TRBD1 matching 7 bases. Trimming removed 6 bases from V and 2 bases from J; junction bases left unmatched: 9. The CDR3 consists of 15 residues. CDR1 is LNHDA and CDR2 is SQIVND in the germline V gene (reference sequence). This CDR3 reads CASRPGTVIQETQYF. CDR3 DNA: TGTGCCAGTAGACCCGGGACAGTGATTCAAGAGACCCAGTACTTC.

This chain uses TRBV30 with TRBJ1-6; 11 bases are a match to TRBD1. The germline V gene encodes CDR1 GTSNPN and CDR2 SVGIG (reference sequence). The CDR3 loop spans 12 amino acids. V lost 7 bases to trimming and J lost 9 bases; unmatched junction nucleotides: 2. As DNA, the CDR3 is TGTGCCTCCGGGACAGGGGGTTCACCCCTCCACTTT. It is translated as CASGTGGSPLHF.

The chain joins TRBV25-1 to TRBJ2-1, with 7 bases lining up with TRBD1. Germline CDR1 MGHDK, CDR2 SYGVNS. The CDR3 totals 13 residues. J was trimmed by 6 bases and V by 5 bases; bases with no gene match: 4. CDR3 region: CASSHGTVNEQFF. As DNA, the CDR3 is TGTGCCAGCAGTCACGGGACAGTCAATGAGCAGTTCTTC.

The gene calls are TRBV4-3 and TRBJ2-5; D is possibly TRBD1 (5 bases). From germline, CDR1 is LGHNA and CDR2 YSLEER. Trimming cost V 6 bases and J 7 bases, with 18 bases left between them. The CDR3 loop spans 14 amino acids. For the CDR3, the DNA is TGCGCCAGCAGTCAATTCCAGCAGGGTGGGACCCAGTACTTC. It translates to CASSQFQQGGTQYF.

The CDR3 DNA reads TGTGCCAGCAGTAGTGACAGGGGGCCATACGAGCAGTACTTC. Protein sequence: CASSSDRGPYEQYF. The rearrangement uses TRBV6-5 and TRBJ2-7; 10 nucleotides agree with TRBD1. The ends lost 5 bases at V and 4 bases at J; junction bases unmatched: 5. The CDR3 has 14 residues. The germline V gene has CDR1 MNHEY and CDR2 SVGAGI.

The chain couples TRBV7-9 to TRBJ2-5, with D perhaps TRBD1 (6 bases). The CDR3 is 12 residues long. Looked up from germline, CDR1 is SEHNR and CDR2 is FQNEAQ (reference sequence). The V gene lost 7 bases and the J gene lost 0 bases, with 6 bases spanning the gap. The DNA for the CDR3 is TGTGCCAGCAACAGGGACCAAGAGACCCAGTACTTC. Amino acids: CASNRDQETQYF.

V gene TRBV30 combines with J gene TRBJ2-7; D is perhaps TRBD1 (6 bases). Germline CDR1 GTSNPN, CDR2 SVGIG (reference sequence). This CDR3 has 13 residues. V was clipped by 8 bases and J by 0 bases, with 14 bases between them. The CDR3 reads CAGLADSSYEQYF. The CDR3, as DNA: TGTGCCGGTTTGGCGGACAGCTCCTACGAGCAGTACTTC.

The rearrangement links TRBV4-3 to TRBJ1-3; maybe TRBD1 (5 bases). V lost 0 bases and J 11 bases, leaving 14 bases between the germline ends. CDR1 is LGHNA and CDR2 is YSLEER in the germline V gene. This CDR3 is built from 14 residues. The CDR3 reads CASSQDRIRQPIYF. The CDR3 nucleotides read TGCGCCAGCAGCCAAGATCGGATAAGACAGCCCATATATTTT.

V and J are TRBV28 and TRBJ1-2; 7 bases match TRBD1. The CDR3 contains 13 residues. Germline values: CDR1 MDHEN, CDR2 SYDVKM. The ends lost 3 bases at V and 7 bases at J; junction bases unmatched: 5. CDR3 region: CASSLRTGTGYTF. The CDR3 DNA sequence: TGTGCCAGCAGTTTGAGGACAGGAACTGGCTACACCTTC.

This clone was recorded once. The chain links TRBV9 to TRBJ1-1; D call uncertain. CDR3 length: 14 amino acids. Germline V lookup: CDR1 SGDLS, CDR2 YYNGEE. V lost 0 bases and J lost 1, with 7 bases in between. CDR3 region: CASSVASENTEAFF. CDR3 bases: TGTGCCAGCAGCGTAGCCTCGGAGAACACTGAAGCTTTCTTT. The variable domain in full, with the rest retrieved from reference TRBV9 and TRBJ1-1, is DSGVTQTPKHLITATGQRVTLRCSPRSGDLSVYWYQQSLDQGLQFLIQYYNGEERAKGNILERFSAQQFPDLHSELNLSSLELGDSALYFCASSVASENTEAFFGQGTRLTVV.

The V and J genes are TRBV28 and TRBJ1-4; D ambiguous. Between the trimmed V and J ends, which lost 3 bases and 8 bases, there was a span of 16 bases. The germline V gene encodes CDR1 MDHEN and CDR2 SYDVKM. CDR3 length: 15 amino acids. CDR3 sequence: CASSFFGGPSEKLFF. CDR3 DNA: TGTGCCAGCAGTTTTTTTGGTGGACCATCGGAAAAACTGTTTTTT.

The rearrangement links TRBV4-1 to TRBJ1-4; TRBD1 aligns across 9 bases. J was trimmed by 7 bases and V by 1 base; bases with no gene match: 7. Germline V lookup: CDR1 MGHRA, CDR2 YSYEKL. This CDR3 has 16 residues. CDR3 loop: CASSQVGGQGLEKLFF. In nucleotides, the CDR3 is TGCGCCAGCAGCCAAGTAGGGGGACAGGGTCTTGAAAAACTGTTTTTT.

This clone was picked up one time. The CDR3 region has the DNA TGTGCCAGCAGTGAAGCACCCCAGGGCCATGGCTACACCTTC. Its translation is CASSEAPQGHGYTF. The rearrangement uses TRBV6-1 and TRBJ1-2; weak D call: TRBD1 (5 bases). The CDR3 runs 14 residues. The V and J ends lost 0 bases and 6 bases respectively, with 11 bases between them. Per the germline V gene, CDR1 is MNHNS and CDR2 is SASEGT.

The chain uses TRBV4-3 and TRBJ2-5; no reliable D call. The ends were cut back, 0 bases at V and 9 bases at J, with 17 bases in the middle. The CDR3 has 15 amino acids. Per the germline V gene, CDR1 is LGHNA and CDR2 is YSLEER. The CDR3 DNA is TGCGCCAGCAGCCAAGATTCGCGGCCCACCACGGCCCAGTACTTC. Translating it yields CASSQDSRPTTAQYF.

The gene calls are TRBV18 and TRBJ2-1; D may be TRBD1 (5 bases). V was clipped by 3 bases and J by 4 bases, with 7 bases between them. There are 13 residues in the CDR3. Germline values: CDR1 KGHSH, CDR2 LQKENI. CDR3 residues: CASSPKGYNEQFF. The CDR3 DNA reads TGTGCCAGCTCACCCAAGGGGTACAATGAGCAGTTCTTC.

The rearrangement joins TRBV28 to TRBJ1-5; 7 nucleotides match TRBD1. Germline CDR1 MDHEN, CDR2 SYDVKM. After removal of 9 bases from V and 4 bases from J, the junction contained 3 bases not matched to a gene. This CDR3 is built from 12 residues. CDR3 nucleotide sequence: TGTGCCAGTCAGGGGGGGAATCAGCCCCAGCATTTT. Translating it yields CASQGGNQPQHF.

V and J are TRBV28 and TRBJ1-2; D call uncertain. Per the germline V gene, CDR1 is MDHEN and CDR2 is SYDVKM. The CDR3 is made up of 11 amino acids. V was clipped by 8 bases and J by 3 bases, with 7 bases between them. CDR3 loop: CASLRDYGYTF. CDR3 nucleotides: TGTGCCAGCCTCCGGGACTATGGCTACACCTTC.

V and J are TRBV19 and TRBJ2-2, with TRBD2 matching 8 bases. The CDR3 extends over 16 amino acids. V shed 4 bases and J 2 bases; nucleotides not matched to a gene: 6. Germline values: CDR1 LNHDA, CDR2 SQIVND (reference sequence). The CDR3 sequence is CASSKATSGNTGELFF. CDR3 sequence (DNA): TGTGCCAGTAGTAAAGCAACTAGCGGTAACACCGGGGAGCTGTTTTTT.

V usage is TRBV27 and J usage is TRBJ2-2; D uncertain. Germline V gene sequence: CDR1 MNHEY, CDR2 SMNVEV (reference sequence). The CDR3 loop spans 14 amino acids. With 7 bases removed from V and 2 bases from J, the gap between germline ends came to 11 bases. The CDR3 reads CASKWGTNTGELFF. CDR3 DNA sequence: TGTGCCAGCAAATGGGGAACAAACACCGGGGAGCTGTTTTTT.

The J gene is TRBJ1-5, the V gene TRBV28, with D possibly being TRBD1 (6 bases). Germline V gives CDR1 MDHEN, CDR2 SYDVKM. The CDR3 has 14 amino acids. V was shortened by 2 bases and J by 11 bases, with 16 bases between the two germline ends. CDR3 bases: TGTGCCAGCAGTTTAGGGGGGCGGGGCGTGGCCCAGCATTTT. Its translation is CASSLGGRGVAQHF. Together with reference TRBV28 and TRBJ1-5, the CDR3 gives the full variable domain: DVKVTQSSRYLVKRTGEKVFLECVQDMDHENMFWYRQDPGLGLRLIYFSYDVKMKEKGDIPEGYSVSREKKERFSLILESASTNQTSMYLCASSLGGRGVAQHFGDGTRLSIL.

The chain is built from TRBV5-1 and TRBJ1-5; 7 nucleotides agree with TRBD1. CDR1 is SGHRS, CDR2 YFSETQ, per germline. The CDR3 totals 15 residues. Trimming cost V 0 bases and J 2 bases; bases outside gene matches: 2. The CDR3 nucleotides are TGCGCCAGCAGCTTGGAAGGGACAGGCAATCAGCCCCAGCATTTT. Its translation is CASSLEGTGNQPQHF.

V and J are TRBV7-3 and TRBJ2-7; 10 bases line up with TRBD2. The V segment lost 0 bases and the J segment 5 bases; nucleotides outside the gene matches: 4. The CDR3 consists of 15 residues. CDR1 SGHTA and CDR2 FQGTGA come from the germline V gene. The CDR3 protein is CASSLTSGRANEQYF. The CDR3 DNA sequence: TGTGCCAGCAGCTTAACAAGCGGGAGGGCGAACGAGCAGTACTTC.